This is a list of T cell receptor beta chains from one sample in a study of blood T cells in healthy people across ages. TCRdb recomputed calls from the 5' RACE reads with MiXCR, one row per CDR3 protein. Here the sample spans 590,000 or so distinct CDR3 sequences, 25% to 30% being singletons. Sample: blood. All receptors derive from a woman of 80 years or more in good health. Both conserved end residues are part of each CDR3. The D gene is left open where the match is weak. Clone sizes are given selectively: once, few, many, or a class where the clone is expanded.

TRBV6-5	many	TRBJ2-5	TRBD2	TGTGCCAGCAGACTACTAGCGGGGGGGAACCAAGAGACCCAGTACTTC	CASRLLAGGNQETQYF
TRBV25-1	few	TRBJ1-3	.	TGTGCCAGCGGGGGTCCTGGAAACACCATATATTTT	CASGGPGNTIYF
TRBV5-6	few	TRBJ1-5	.	TGTGCCAGCAGCTTACTCGGGACACCGGACGGTCAGCCCCAGCATTTT	CASSLLGTPDGQPQHF
TRBV7-3	once	TRBJ2-1	.	TGTGCCAGCAGCTTATCCAGCGGTACCTACAATGAGCAGTTCTTC	CASSLSSGTYNEQFF
TRBV30	.	TRBJ1-5	TRBD1	TGTGCCTGGAGTGTACCGGGGACAGGGGGAAATCAGCCCCAGCATTTT	CAWSVPGTGGNQPQHF
TRBV30	.	TRBJ2-4	TRBD1	TGTGCCTGGAGTCGTTCCGGGACAGGGGGGAACATTCAGTACTTC	CAWSRSGTGGNIQYF
TRBV7-3	.	TRBJ2-2	.	TGTGCCAGCTCACCAGCCGACGATCCCACCGGGGAGCTGTTTTTT	CASSPADDPTGELFF
TRBV7-9	many	TRBJ2-1	.	TGTGCCAGCAGCAAGTTCACGAGCTCCTACAATGAGCAGTTCTTC	CASSKFTSSYNEQFF
TRBV20-1	.	TRBJ1-2	TRBD1	TGCAGTGCTAGCACCGGGACAGGGAGCTATGGCTACACCTTC	CSASTGTGSYGYTF
TRBV2	many	TRBJ2-5	TRBD2	TGTGCCAGCAGTGGAGGGAGCGGGAAACAGACCCAGTACTTC	CASSGGSGKQTQYF
TRBV19	once	TRBJ1-4	.	TGTGCCAGTAGTCGAGGGATCGGCGGTGAAAAACTGTTTTTT	CASSRGIGGEKLFF
TRBV15	many	TRBJ2-1	.	TGTGCCACCAGCAGAGATTTCATGGCTGAGCAGTTCTTC	CATSRDFMAEQFF
TRBV21-1	.	TRBJ1-4	.	TGTGCCAGCCCCCCCCGTCAGGGACAGGGTAGCGTAGAGGAAAAACTGTTTTTT	CASPPRQGQGSVEEKLFF
TRBV6-6	many	TRBJ2-5	.	TGTGCCAGCAGTTACTCGGGTACAGAGACCCAGTACTTC	CASSYSGTETQYF
TRBV24-1	many	TRBJ2-1	.	TGTGCCACCGCTTTTACGGGGGCGAGGAATGAGCAGTTCTTC	CATAFTGARNEQFF
TRBV20-1	.	TRBJ1-1	.	TGCAGTGCTAGACTTGCCGGGAACACTGAAGCTTTCTTT	CSARLAGNTEAFF
TRBV14	few	TRBJ2-5	.	TGTGCCAGCAGCAGTCGGGGGAGTCGGGCCCAAGAGACCCAGTACTTC	CASSSRGSRAQETQYF
TRBV6-1	.	TRBJ2-1	.	TGTGCCAGCAGGATGATAGGGAAGACCTACAATGAGCAGTTCTTC	CASRMIGKTYNEQFF
TRBV12-3/TRBV12-4	.	TRBJ2-5	TRBD2	TGTGCCAGCAGACTAGCGGGGGGCAACAATGAGCAGTACTTC	CASRLAGGNNEQYF
TRBV7-2	.	TRBJ2-3	.	TGTGCCAGCAGCGGGGGAACAGGGAGGGCAGATACGCAGTATTTT	CASSGGTGRADTQYF
TRBV16	.	TRBJ2-7	.	TGTGCCAGCAGCCAATCACGCGGGGCTTATCGCGAGCAGTACTTC	CASSQSRGAYREQYF
TRBV6-2/TRBV6-3	many	TRBJ1-2	.	TGTGCCAGCAGTTACTCATTGGGGGAAGCTAACTATGGCTACACCTTC	CASSYSLGEANYGYTF
TRBV20-1	many	TRBJ1-4	TRBD1	TGCAGTGCTCCGGACAGGGAAGGGCGGGAAAAACTGTTTTTT	CSAPDREGREKLFF
TRBV20-1	once	TRBJ2-4	.	TGCAGTGCTAGGGGCCACGGGAGAGGGGCCAAAAACATTCAGTACTTC	CSARGHGRGAKNIQYF